These 5 T cell receptor beta chains share one sample of origin, sequenced in a study of vaccination and CD4 T cells after COVID-19. No antigen has been identified for these receptors. The Oncomine TCR Beta short-read assay was applied to DNA of cultured CD4+ T cells. Using its own MiXCR run on the PCR reads, TCRdb lists one record per CDR3 protein. The sample shows 12,000 or so distinct CDR3 sequences, 50% to 55% of them seen only once. Noted treatment: approximately nine-day PBMC culture with coronavirus spike peptide pools or control peptides (ViraFEST assay). The sequences come from cultured CD4+ T cells from blood, collected after SARS-CoV-2 vaccination. All receptors come from a human donor with COVID-19.

This clonotype was counted only a few times. The chain joins TRBV6-1 to TRBJ2-3; D is unresolved. Trimming shortened V by 6 bases and J by 4 bases, and 8 bases separated the two germline ends. Germline-derived CDR1 and CDR2 are MNHNS and SASEGT. The CDR3 has 12 residues. The CDR3 bases are TGTGCCAGCAGGGCCCCGCCAGATACGCAGTATTTT. It encodes CASRAPPDTQYF.

This clonotype was found a few times. The chain employs TRBV10-2 and TRBJ1-1; D unresolved. This CDR3 contains 11 residues. Germline CDR1 and CDR2: WSHSY and SAAADI. Between the trimmed V and J ends, which lost 8 bases and 12 bases, there was a span of 16 bases. The CDR3 spells CASAGEGRSFF. In DNA form, the CDR3 reads TGCGCCAGCGCCGGGGAGGGTAGGTCTTTCTTT.

The rearrangement uses TRBV10-1 and TRBJ1-2; 8 positions match TRBD1. The germline V gene encodes CDR1 WNHNN and CDR2 SYGVQD (reference sequence). The CDR3 runs 17 residues. After removal of 5 bases from V and 2 bases from J, the junction contained 13 bases not matched to a gene. As DNA, the CDR3 is TGCGCCAGCAGTCCATTCCCGGGACAGGACTCCAACTATGGCTACACCTTC. Protein product: CASSPFPGQDSNYGYTF.

This clonotype has a handful of counts. The chain couples TRBV30 to TRBJ1-2; TRBD1 matches at 7 bases. This CDR3 region has 16 residues. The V gene's germline CDR1 is GTSNPN and CDR2 SVGIG (reference sequence). Losses at the gene ends were 1 base for V and 4 bases for J; bases not matched to a gene: 12. The CDR3 spells CAWSATLDRARYGYTF. CDR3 DNA sequence: TGTGCCTGGAGTGCCACCCTAGACAGGGCGCGCTATGGCTACACCTTC.

This clonotype was detected a few times. Relative to the germline gene, one junction end is altered; a read error may explain this. V is TRBV24-1 and J is TRBJ1-1; 8 positions match TRBD1. The CDR3 is 14 residues long. Germline CDR1 reads KGHDR; CDR2 reads SFDVKD. The DNA for the CDR3 is TGTGCCACCAGTGGGACAGGGAGGAACGCTGAAGCTTTCTTT. This gives the protein CATSGTGRNAEAFF.